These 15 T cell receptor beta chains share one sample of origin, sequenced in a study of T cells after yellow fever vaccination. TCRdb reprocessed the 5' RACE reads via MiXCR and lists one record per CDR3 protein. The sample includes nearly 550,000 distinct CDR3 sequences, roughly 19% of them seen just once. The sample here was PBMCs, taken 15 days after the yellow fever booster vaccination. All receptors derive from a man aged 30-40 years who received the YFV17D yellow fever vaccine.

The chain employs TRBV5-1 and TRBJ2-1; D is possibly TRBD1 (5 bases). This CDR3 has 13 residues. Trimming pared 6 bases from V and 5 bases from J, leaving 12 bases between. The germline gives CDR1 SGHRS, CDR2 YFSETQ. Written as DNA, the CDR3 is TGCGCCAGCAACCGACAGACTGACAATGAGCAGTTCTTC. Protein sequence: CASNRQTDNEQFF.

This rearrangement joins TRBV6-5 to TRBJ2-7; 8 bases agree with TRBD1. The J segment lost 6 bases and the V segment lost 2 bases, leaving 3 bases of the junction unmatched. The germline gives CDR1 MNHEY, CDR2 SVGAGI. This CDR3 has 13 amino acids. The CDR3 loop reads CASSYPGTGEQYF. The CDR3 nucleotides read TGTGCCAGCAGTTACCCCGGGACAGGCGAGCAGTACTTC.

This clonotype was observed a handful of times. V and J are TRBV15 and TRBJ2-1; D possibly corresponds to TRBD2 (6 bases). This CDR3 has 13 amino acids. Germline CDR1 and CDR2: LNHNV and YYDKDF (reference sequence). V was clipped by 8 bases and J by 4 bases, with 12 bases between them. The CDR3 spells CATAGTGYNEQFF. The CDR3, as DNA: TGTGCCACCGCCGGGACTGGGTACAATGAGCAGTTCTTC.

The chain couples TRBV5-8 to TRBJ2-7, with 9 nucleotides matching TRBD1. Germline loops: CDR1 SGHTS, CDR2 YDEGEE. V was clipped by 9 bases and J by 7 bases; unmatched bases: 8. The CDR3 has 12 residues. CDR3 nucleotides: TGTGCCAACGACAGGGGGACGGGGGAGCAGTACTTC. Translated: CANDRGTGEQYF.

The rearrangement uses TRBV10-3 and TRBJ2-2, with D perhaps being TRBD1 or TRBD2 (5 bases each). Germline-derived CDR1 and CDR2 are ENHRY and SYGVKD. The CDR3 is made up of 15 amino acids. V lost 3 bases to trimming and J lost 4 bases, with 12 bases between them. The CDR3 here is CAISDGTHLTGELFF. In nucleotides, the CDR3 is TGTGCCATCAGTGATGGGACCCATCTCACCGGGGAGCTGTTTTTT.

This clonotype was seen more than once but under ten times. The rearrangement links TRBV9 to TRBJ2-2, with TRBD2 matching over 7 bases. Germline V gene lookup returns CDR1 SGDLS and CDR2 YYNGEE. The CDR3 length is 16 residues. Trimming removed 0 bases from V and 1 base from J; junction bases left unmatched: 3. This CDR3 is CASSVGGGRNTGELFF. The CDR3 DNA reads TGTGCCAGCAGCGTAGGGGGCGGGAGGAACACCGGGGAGCTGTTTTTT. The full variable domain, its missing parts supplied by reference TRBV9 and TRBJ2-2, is DSGVTQTPKHLITATGQRVTLRCSPRSGDLSVYWYQQSLDQGLQFLIQYYNGEERAKGNILERFSAQQFPDLHSELNLSSLELGDSALYFCASSVGGGRNTGELFFGEGSRLTVL.

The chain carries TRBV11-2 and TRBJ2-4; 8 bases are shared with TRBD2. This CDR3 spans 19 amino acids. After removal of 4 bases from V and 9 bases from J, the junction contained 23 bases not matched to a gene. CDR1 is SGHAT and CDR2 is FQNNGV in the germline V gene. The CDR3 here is CASSSRSHGLAGLLGIQYF. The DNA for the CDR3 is TGTGCCAGCAGCTCCCGCTCCCACGGGTTAGCGGGACTTCTGGGCATTCAGTACTTC.

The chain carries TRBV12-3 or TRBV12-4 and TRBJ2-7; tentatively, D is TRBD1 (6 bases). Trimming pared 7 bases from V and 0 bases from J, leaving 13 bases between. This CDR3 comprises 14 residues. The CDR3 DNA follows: TGTGCCAGCACCATCGACAGGACCTCCTACGAGCAGTACTTC. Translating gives CASTIDRTSYEQYF.

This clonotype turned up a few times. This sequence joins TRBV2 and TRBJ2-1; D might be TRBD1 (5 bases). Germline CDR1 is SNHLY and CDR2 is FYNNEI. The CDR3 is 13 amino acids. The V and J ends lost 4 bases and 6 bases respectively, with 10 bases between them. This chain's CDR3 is CASSGSTVNEQFF. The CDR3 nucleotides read TGTGCCAGCAGTGGGTCGACAGTCAATGAGCAGTTCTTC.

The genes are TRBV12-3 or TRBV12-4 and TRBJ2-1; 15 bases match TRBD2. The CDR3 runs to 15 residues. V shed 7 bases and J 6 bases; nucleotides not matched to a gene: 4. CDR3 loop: CASKKGLAGGNEQFF. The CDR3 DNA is TGTGCCAGCAAAAAGGGACTAGCGGGAGGCAATGAGCAGTTCTTC.

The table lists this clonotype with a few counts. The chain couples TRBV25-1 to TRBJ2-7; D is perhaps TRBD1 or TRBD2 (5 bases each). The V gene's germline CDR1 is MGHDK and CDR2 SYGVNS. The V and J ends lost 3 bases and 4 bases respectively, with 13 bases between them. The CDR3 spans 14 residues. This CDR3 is CASSDLGRVYEQYF. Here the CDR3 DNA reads TGTGCCAGCAGTGATTTGGGACGGGTTTACGAGCAGTACTTC.

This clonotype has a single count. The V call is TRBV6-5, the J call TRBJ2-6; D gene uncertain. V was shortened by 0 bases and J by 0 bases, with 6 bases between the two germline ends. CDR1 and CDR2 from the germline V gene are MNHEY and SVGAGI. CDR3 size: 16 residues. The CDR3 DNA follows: TGTGCCAGCAGTTACTCGAACAGCTCTGGGGCCAACGTCCTGACTTTC. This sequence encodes CASSYSNSSGANVLTF.

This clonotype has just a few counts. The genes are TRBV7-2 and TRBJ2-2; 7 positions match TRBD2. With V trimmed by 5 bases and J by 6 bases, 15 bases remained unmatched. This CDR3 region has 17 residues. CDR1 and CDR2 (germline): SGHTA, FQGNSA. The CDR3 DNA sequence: TGTGCCAGCAGCCCTTTAGTGGGTCGGGAGGATCCCGGGGAGCTGTTTTTT. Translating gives CASSPLVGREDPGELFF.

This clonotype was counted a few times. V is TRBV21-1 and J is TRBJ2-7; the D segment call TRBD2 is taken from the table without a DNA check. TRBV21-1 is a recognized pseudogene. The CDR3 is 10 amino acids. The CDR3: CASVRDEQYF. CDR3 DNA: TGTGCCAGCGTGCGGGACGAGCAGTACTTC.

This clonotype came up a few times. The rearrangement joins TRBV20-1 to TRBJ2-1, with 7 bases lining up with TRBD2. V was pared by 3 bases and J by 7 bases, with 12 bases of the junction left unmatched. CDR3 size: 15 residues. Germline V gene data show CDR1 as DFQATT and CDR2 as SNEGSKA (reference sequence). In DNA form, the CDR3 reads TGCAGTGCTAGCCGAGGACTAGGGGAGCGTAATGAGCAGTTCTTC. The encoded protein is CSASRGLGERNEQFF.